This TCR beta chain was obtained from a study of CD8 T cell repertoires and HIV-1 epitope variants. Study details: An uncultured baseline aliquot held 1M T cells.

This table comes from immunoSEQ multiplex PCR, and its TCRdb copy is limited to in-frame clones, with some not included. The table includes some 100,000 clones, roughly four fifths detected once. Germline V gene sequence: CDR1 LNHDA, CDR2 SQIVND (reference sequence). There are 13 residues in the CDR3. V dropped 10 bases and J dropped 2 bases, with 14 bases sitting between them. This TCR was recovered from a male donor with HIV. The sequenced material came from uncultured baseline CD8+ T cells from peripheral blood mononuclear cells (PBMCs). The chain couples TRBV19 to TRBJ1-2; possible D gene TRBD1, 5 bases. The CDR3 coding sequence is TGTGCCACTTACTCCCAGGGAAACTATGGCTACACCTTC. Amino acids: CATYSQGNYGYTF.